Each of the 23 T cell receptor beta chains below was sequenced from the same sample in a study of T cell changes during pregnancy in multiple sclerosis (dated by TCRdb to the late 2010s). Library generation was performed with the immunoSEQ multiplex PCR assay. TCRdb mirrors the immuneACCESS table, restricted to in-frame sequences. Some clones are absent from its copies; in checked studies, under half trace to an unresolved V gene, and the reason for the others is unknown. The sample records about 48,000 clones, roughly 85% of which are singletons. The ten largest account for about 1.2% of the sample. The input for sequencing was CD4+ T cells from peripheral blood mononuclear cells, taken in the second trimester of pregnancy. Receptors were obtained from a female donor with multiple sclerosis, enrolled in a pregnancy study.

This clone was counted a few times. The chain has TRBV30 and TRBJ1-1; D is uncertain. V lost 2 bases, J lost 1 base, and 14 bases lay in between. The CDR3 has 15 amino acids. CDR1 is GTSNPN and CDR2 is SVGIG in the germline V gene (reference sequence). The CDR3 sequence: CAWSSDLMPNTEAFF. CDR3 sequence (DNA): TGTGCCTGGAGTTCCGATCTAATGCCGAACACTGAAGCTTTCTTT.

The V and J genes are TRBV29-1 and TRBJ1-1; 7 bases map to TRBD1. Germline CDR1 and CDR2: SQVTM and ANQGSEA. V was clipped by 3 bases and J by 5 bases; unmatched bases: 6. The length of the CDR3 is 13 residues. The CDR3 region is CSVEETGYTEAFF. The CDR3 nucleotides read TGCAGCGTTGAGGAGACAGGGTATACTGAAGCTTTCTTT.

J is TRBJ2-1 and V is TRBV11-1; D possibly corresponds to TRBD1 (5 bases). From germline, CDR1 is SGHAT and CDR2 FQDESV (reference sequence). CDR3 size: 12 residues. V lost 5 bases and J lost 3, with 5 bases in between. DNA of the CDR3: TGTGCCAGCAGCAGGGGCTACAATGAGCAGTTCTTC. As protein: CASSRGYNEQFF.

The rearrangement uses TRBV19 and TRBJ1-1; D is uncertain. V lost 4 bases, J lost 1 base, and 4 bases lay in between. The CDR3 totals 12 residues. Germline assignment: CDR1 LNHDA and CDR2 SQIVND (reference sequence). The CDR3 protein is CASSNRNTEAFF. CDR3 coding DNA: TGTGCCAGTAGTAATCGGAACACTGAAGCTTTCTTT.

This chain joins TRBV27 and TRBJ1-1; 8 positions match TRBD1. The V gene's germline CDR1 is MNHEY and CDR2 SMNVEV (reference sequence). The CDR3 is made up of 13 amino acids. V lost 8 bases and J lost 4; bases outside the gene matches: 6. CDR3 amino acids: CASGKTGGTEAFF. The CDR3 nucleotides read TGTGCCAGCGGAAAAACAGGGGGCACTGAAGCTTTCTTT.

This chain links TRBV13 with TRBJ2-5, with 7 nucleotides matching TRBD2. V lost 7 bases and J lost 0; bases outside the gene matches: 26. In germline, CDR1 is PRHDT, CDR2 FYEKMQ (reference sequence). The CDR3 is 21 residues long. CDR3 loop: CASIRRAKTSSQFGYQETQYF. The CDR3 DNA is TGTGCCAGCATAAGGCGGGCCAAGACTAGCAGCCAATTCGGGTACCAAGAGACCCAGTACTTC.

The gene calls are TRBV28 and TRBJ1-2; TRBD1 matches at 8 bases. V was pared by 6 bases and J by 3 bases, with 3 bases of the junction left unmatched. Germline assignment: CDR1 MDHEN and CDR2 SYDVKM. This CDR3 has 13 amino acids. This CDR3 is CASSDRGDYGYTF. The DNA for the CDR3 is TGTGCCAGCAGCGACAGGGGCGACTATGGCTACACCTTC.

The chain combines TRBV27 with TRBJ1-4, with D maybe TRBD1 (6 bases). V dropped 1 base and J dropped 5 bases, with 11 bases sitting between them. This CDR3 spans 15 amino acids. Germline lookup yields CDR1 MNHEY and CDR2 SMNVEV (reference sequence). CDR3: CASSLFWQGNEKLFF. DNA for the CDR3: TGTGCCAGCAGTTTATTTTGGCAGGGGAATGAAAAACTGTTTTTT.

The chain carries TRBV4-2 and TRBJ2-1; D may be TRBD2 (6 bases). The ends were cut back, 6 bases at V and 0 bases at J, with 15 bases in the middle. CDR3 length: 16 residues. The germline V gene has CDR1 LGHNA and CDR2 YNFKEQ. CDR3 bases: TGTGCCAGCAGTCCCCGGGCGGAGGGCTCCTACAATGAGCAGTTCTTC. The encoded protein is CASSPRAEGSYNEQFF.

This clone was recorded a few times. The gene calls are TRBV5-1 and TRBJ2-2, with D possibly matching TRBD1 (6 bases). The CDR3 length is 14 residues. Germline CDR1 is SGHRS and CDR2 is YFSETQ. V was shortened by 2 bases and J by 5 bases, with 10 bases between the two germline ends. The CDR3 DNA reads TGCGCCAGCAGCTTCGAGGGGGTAACCGGGGAGCTGTTTTTT. It codes for CASSFEGVTGELFF.

The chain couples TRBV15 to TRBJ2-1; 13 bases fit TRBD2. Germline trimming cut 5 bases from V and 9 bases from J; bases unmatched to any gene: 13. This CDR3 has 17 amino acids. Germline V gene lookup returns CDR1 LNHNV and CDR2 YYDKDF (reference sequence). The CDR3, as DNA: TGTGCCACCAGCCCTAGAGGTTGGACTAGCGGGAGCAGTGAGCAGTTCTTC. Protein product: CATSPRGWTSGSSEQFF.

The chain joins TRBV27 to TRBJ1-2; weak D call: TRBD1 (5 bases). The CDR3 has 13 amino acids. Germline CDR1 is MNHEY and CDR2 is SMNVEV (reference sequence). V dropped 6 bases and J dropped 7 bases, with 15 bases sitting between them. CDR3 sequence: CASSPGAGGGYTF. The CDR3 DNA is TGTGCCAGCAGCCCCGGGGCCGGGGGTGGCTACACCTTC.

The rearrangement links TRBV2 to TRBJ2-5, with 11 bases lining up with TRBD2. The CDR3 contains 17 residues. J lost 3 bases, V lost 3 bases, and 9 bases had no gene match. CDR1 is SNHLY and CDR2 is FYNNEI in the germline V gene. The CDR3 nucleotides are TGTGCCAGCAGTGACCTTCCCGGGACTAGCGGTAAAGAGACCCAGTACTTC. Translation: CASSDLPGTSGKETQYF.

The chain employs TRBV27 and TRBJ2-5; 10 positions match TRBD2. The CDR3 length is 15 residues. The V segment lost 9 bases and the J segment 3 bases; nucleotides outside the gene matches: 10. The germline V gene has CDR1 MNHEY and CDR2 SMNVEV (reference sequence). CDR3 sequence reads: CASSRIGLAEETQYF. In DNA form, the CDR3 reads TGTGCCAGTAGTCGCATAGGACTAGCGGAAGAGACCCAGTACTTC.

This clone has just one count. V usage is TRBV10-3 and J usage is TRBJ1-4; 9 bases are shared with TRBD1. Germline V CDR1 and CDR2: ENHRY, SYGVKD. V gave up 5 bases and J gave up 4 bases; unmatched junction bases: 5. The CDR3 is 15 residues long. This CDR3 reads CAISPGTGNNEKLFF. In DNA, the CDR3 is TGTGCCATCAGTCCAGGGACAGGGAATAATGAAAAACTGTTTTTT.

The genes are TRBV7-9 and TRBJ2-5, with D perhaps matching TRBD2 (5 bases). The CDR3 extends over 14 amino acids. V dropped 4 bases and J dropped 3 bases, with 12 bases sitting between them. Germline loops: CDR1 SEHNR, CDR2 FQNEAQ (reference sequence). This chain's CDR3 is CASSSGREEETQYF. In DNA, the CDR3 is TGTGCCAGCAGCTCCGGACGGGAAGAAGAGACCCAGTACTTC.

This clone was detected only once. The CDR3 DNA sequence: TGTGCCAGCACCTTCGAGGCGAGCGGGGAGCTGTTTTTT. The encoded protein is CASTFEASGELFF. The rearrangement uses TRBV2 and TRBJ2-2; the D is unclear. CDR3 length: 13 residues. The V end lost 7 bases, the J end lost 7 bases, and 13 bases lay between the germline ends. Per the germline V gene, CDR1 is SNHLY and CDR2 is FYNNEI.

V and J are TRBV9 and TRBJ2-1; TRBD2 aligns across 16 bases. Germline CDR1 and CDR2: SGDLS and YYNGEE. CDR3 length: 17 residues. V was pared by 0 bases and J by 10 bases, with 7 bases of the junction left unmatched. CDR3 residues: CASSVVGTSGRAREQFF. In nucleotides, the CDR3 is TGTGCCAGCAGCGTAGTGGGGACTAGCGGGAGGGCTCGGGAGCAGTTCTTC.

V usage is TRBV6-5 and J usage is TRBJ1-4; D possibly corresponds to TRBD1 (5 bases). Looked up from germline, CDR1 is MNHEY and CDR2 is SVGAGI. Between the trimmed V and J ends, which lost 0 bases and 7 bases, there was a span of 9 bases. The CDR3 consists of 14 residues. The CDR3: CASSYSAGGEKLFF. The CDR3 DNA sequence: TGTGCCAGCAGTTACTCCGCGGGGGGTGAAAAACTGTTTTTT.

In DNA, the CDR3 is TGTGCCAGCAGTTTATACAGGAACGGCTACACCTTC. Translation: CASSLYRNGYTF. This sequence joins TRBV28 and TRBJ1-2, with a weak D call TRBD1 (5 bases). CDR3 length equals 12 residues. V lost 1 base to trimming and J lost 8 bases, with 8 bases between them. CDR1 MDHEN and CDR2 SYDVKM come from the germline V gene.

This sequence joins TRBV10-3 and TRBJ1-3; 9 bases map to TRBD1. Per the germline V gene, CDR1 is ENHRY and CDR2 is SYGVKD. The CDR3 runs to 16 residues. V shed 3 bases, J shed 2 bases, and the junction held 5 bases outside the gene matches. CDR3 region: CAISEWGQGPGNTIYF. For the CDR3, the DNA is TGTGCCATCAGTGAATGGGGACAGGGACCTGGAAACACCATATATTTT.

The rearrangement links TRBV5-1 to TRBJ2-7, with 9 bases matching TRBD1. V lost 2 bases, J lost 1 base, and 4 bases stayed unmatched. CDR1 and CDR2 (germline): SGHRS, YFSETQ. The CDR3 is 15 amino acids. CDR3 residues: CASSFGTGYSYEQYF. In nucleotides, the CDR3 is TGCGCCAGCAGCTTCGGGACAGGGTATTCCTACGAGCAGTACTTC.

The chain couples TRBV5-1 to TRBJ2-3; D might be TRBD2 (6 bases). With 2 bases removed from V and 6 bases from J, the gap between germline ends came to 16 bases. CDR1 SGHRS and CDR2 YFSETQ come from the germline V gene. CDR3 length: 15 residues. The CDR3 is CASSLGAGREDTQYF. In DNA, the CDR3 is TGCGCCAGCAGCTTAGGAGCGGGTCGGGAGGATACGCAGTATTTT.